The rows below give T cell receptor beta chains drawn from one sample of a study of blood T cell repertoires in COVID-19. Repertoires were generated with immunoSEQ multiplex PCR, while TCRdb's copy carries only in-frame clones and drops some. This sample yields around 130,000 clones, of which 80% to 85% are seen a single time; approximately 9% belongs to the top ten. The sample was peripheral blood. The source of these receptors is a man aged 25 to 40 with COVID-19, enrolled during active disease. CDR3s include the opening cysteine and the closing phenylalanine or tryptophan. Each record gives: clone size, V gene, D gene, J gene, CDR3 length, CDR3 DNA, CDR3 protein. A D gene is named only where the DNA matches it firmly. Clone size is shown for a subset of rows, as once, few, many or a class of expanded clone.

clone_size: once; v_call: TRBV18; d_call: -; j_call: TRBJ2-7; cdr3_length: 12; cdr3_nt: TGTGCCAGCTCACCTGCACAGGACGAGCAGTACTTC; cdr3_aa: CASSPAQDEQYF
clone_size: -; v_call: TRBV7-2; d_call: TRBD2; j_call: TRBJ2-7; cdr3_length: 15; cdr3_nt: TGTGCCAGCAGCCCTATAGCGGGAGCTTTAGTCGAGCAGTACTTC; cdr3_aa: CASSPIAGALVEQYF
clone_size: -; v_call: TRBV7-3; d_call: TRBD2; j_call: TRBJ2-1; cdr3_length: 15; cdr3_nt: TGTGCCAGCAGCATGGGACTAGCGGGAGGTTATGAGCAGTTCTTC; cdr3_aa: CASSMGLAGGYEQFF
clone_size: few; v_call: TRBV7-2; d_call: TRBD1; j_call: TRBJ1-6; cdr3_length: 15; cdr3_nt: TGTGCCAGCAGCCCAGGGACAGGGTATAATTCACCCCTCCACTTT; cdr3_aa: CASSPGTGYNSPLHF
clone_size: -; v_call: TRBV6-5; d_call: TRBD1; j_call: TRBJ1-2; cdr3_length: 16; cdr3_nt: TGTGCCAGCAGTTACCCTCCGGGACAGGGGGCGGGAGGCTACACCTTC; cdr3_aa: CASSYPPGQGAGGYTF
clone_size: -; v_call: TRBV11-2; d_call: TRBD1; j_call: TRBJ2-2; cdr3_length: 18; cdr3_nt: TGTGCCAGCAGCTCCGCCCTGTGGACAGGGGGCTTTACCGGGGAGCTGTTTTTT; cdr3_aa: CASSSALWTGGFTGELFF
clone_size: once; v_call: TRBV9; d_call: TRBD1; j_call: TRBJ2-1; cdr3_length: 17; cdr3_nt: TGTGCCAGCAGCGGAACGTGGTCTGGACAGGCCTACAATGAGCAGTTCTTC; cdr3_aa: CASSGTWSGQAYNEQFF
clone_size: -; v_call: TRBV5-4; d_call: TRBD1; j_call: TRBJ1-1; cdr3_length: 14; cdr3_nt: TGTGCCAGCAGCGTGATGACAGGGGTCGCAGAAGCTTTCTTT; cdr3_aa: CASSVMTGVAEAFF
clone_size: -; v_call: TRBV30; d_call: -; j_call: TRBJ2-7; cdr3_length: 14; cdr3_nt: TGTGCCTGGGACCGGGACACGGCCTCCTACGAGCAGTACTTC; cdr3_aa: CAWDRDTASYEQYF
clone_size: -; v_call: TRBV4-1; d_call: TRBD1; j_call: TRBJ2-7; cdr3_length: 16; cdr3_nt: TGCGCCAGCAGCCAAGCCGCGGGACAGGGATTTTACGAGCAGTACTTC; cdr3_aa: CASSQAAGQGFYEQYF
clone_size: -; v_call: TRBV2; d_call: -; j_call: TRBJ2-7; cdr3_length: 11; cdr3_nt: TGTGCCAGCCGGGAGTCCTACGAGCAGTACTTC; cdr3_aa: CASRESYEQYF
clone_size: few; v_call: TRBV9; d_call: -; j_call: TRBJ2-2; cdr3_length: 15; cdr3_nt: TGTGCCAGCAGCGTAGTTGGCCTGGACACCGGGGAGCTGTTTTTT; cdr3_aa: CASSVVGLDTGELFF
clone_size: -; v_call: TRBV10-1; d_call: -; j_call: TRBJ1-4; cdr3_length: 12; cdr3_nt: TGCGCCAGCAGGGACCGGGACATAAAGGGATTTTTT; cdr3_aa: CASRDRDIKGFF
clone_size: -; v_call: TRBV24-1; d_call: -; j_call: TRBJ1-1; cdr3_length: 11; cdr3_nt: TGTGCCACCTCCTCAGAGGTCGAAGCTTTCTTT; cdr3_aa: CATSSEVEAFF
clone_size: -; v_call: TRBV11-2; d_call: TRBD2; j_call: TRBJ2-1; cdr3_length: 16; cdr3_nt: TGTGCCAGCAGCTTAGGTGGCGGGAGGGCCTACAATGAGCAGTTCTTC; cdr3_aa: CASSLGGGRAYNEQFF
clone_size: -; v_call: TRBV2; d_call: -; j_call: TRBJ1-1; cdr3_length: 14; cdr3_nt: TGTGCCAGCACCAAGGACAGTTCGATCACTGAAGCTTTCTTT; cdr3_aa: CASTKDSSITEAFF
clone_size: -; v_call: TRBV5-1; d_call: -; j_call: TRBJ1-5; cdr3_length: 15; cdr3_nt: TGCGCCAGCAGCTCCGATGACAGATTTTATCAGCCCCAGCATTTT; cdr3_aa: CASSSDDRFYQPQHF
clone_size: few; v_call: TRBV27; d_call: TRBD1; j_call: TRBJ1-2; cdr3_length: 13; cdr3_nt: TGTGCCAGCAGTGGGACAGGGAAGAATGGCTACACCTTC; cdr3_aa: CASSGTGKNGYTF
clone_size: -; v_call: TRBV7-2; d_call: TRBD2; j_call: TRBJ2-7; cdr3_length: 16; cdr3_nt: TGTGCCAGCAGCTTAGTACTAGCGGGAGGGCCCGACGAGCAGTACTTC; cdr3_aa: CASSLVLAGGPDEQYF
clone_size: -; v_call: TRBV30; d_call: -; j_call: TRBJ1-4; cdr3_length: 18; cdr3_nt: TGTGCCTGGAGTGACACCAAACGTTTACAGGGCGATTATGAAAAACTGTTTTTT; cdr3_aa: CAWSDTKRLQGDYEKLFF
clone_size: -; v_call: TRBV5-6; d_call: TRBD1; j_call: TRBJ1-2; cdr3_length: 15; cdr3_nt: TGTGCCAGCAGACCCCAAGACAGGGATTGGTATGGCTACACCTTC; cdr3_aa: CASRPQDRDWYGYTF
clone_size: -; v_call: TRBV3-1/TRBV3-2; d_call: -; j_call: TRBJ2-3; cdr3_length: 12; cdr3_nt: TGTGCCAGCAGCCAAGGACTAAGGGCGCAGTATTTT; cdr3_aa: CASSQGLRAQYF
clone_size: -; v_call: TRBV28; d_call: TRBD1; j_call: TRBJ2-3; cdr3_length: 14; cdr3_nt: TGTGCCAGCCGCGGACAGGGATACACAGATACGCAGTATTTT; cdr3_aa: CASRGQGYTDTQYF
clone_size: -; v_call: TRBV2; d_call: TRBD1; j_call: TRBJ1-4; cdr3_length: 17; cdr3_nt: TGTGCCAGCAGTGAAAAGGGACAGGGTGACGGGCAAGAAAAACTGTTTTTT; cdr3_aa: CASSEKGQGDGQEKLFF
clone_size: once; v_call: TRBV28; d_call: TRBD1; j_call: TRBJ1-6; cdr3_length: 15; cdr3_nt: TGTGCCGTCACTAGACAGGGGGCGCGCAATTCACCCCTCCACTTT; cdr3_aa: CAVTRQGARNSPLHF
clone_size: -; v_call: TRBV2; d_call: -; j_call: TRBJ1-1; cdr3_length: 15; cdr3_nt: TGTGCCAGCAGTGAAGCAGATAGGGGGAACACTGAAGCTTTCTTT; cdr3_aa: CASSEADRGNTEAFF
clone_size: -; v_call: TRBV6-1; d_call: TRBD2; j_call: TRBJ2-1; cdr3_length: 16; cdr3_nt: TGTGCCAGCAGTGGGGGGGGACTAGCGGGAGTAAATGAGCAGTTCTTC; cdr3_aa: CASSGGGLAGVNEQFF
clone_size: -; v_call: TRBV2; d_call: -; j_call: TRBJ1-5; cdr3_length: 14; cdr3_nt: TGTGCCAGCAGTGGGGGCGGGGGTAATCAGCCCCAGCATTTT; cdr3_aa: CASSGGGGNQPQHF
clone_size: -; v_call: TRBV11-2; d_call: TRBD1; j_call: TRBJ2-7; cdr3_length: 16; cdr3_nt: TGTGCCAGCAGCCCAATCCCCCGGACAGGGCCTTACGAGCAGTACTTC; cdr3_aa: CASSPIPRTGPYEQYF
clone_size: -; v_call: TRBV2; d_call: -; j_call: TRBJ2-7; cdr3_length: 13; cdr3_nt: TGTGCCAGCACAGAGCGGGCTGCCTACGAGCAGTACTTC; cdr3_aa: CASTERAAYEQYF
clone_size: -; v_call: TRBV28; d_call: -; j_call: TRBJ2-6; cdr3_length: 18; cdr3_nt: TGTGCCAGCAGTGCCTGGAAACAGGGCGGAACTGGGGCCAACGTCCTGACTTTC; cdr3_aa: CASSAWKQGGTGANVLTF
clone_size: -; v_call: TRBV7-2; d_call: TRBD2; j_call: TRBJ2-3; cdr3_length: 18; cdr3_nt: TGTGCCAGCAGCTTCGGAACTAGCGGGAGGGGTCGGGTAGATACGCAGTATTTT; cdr3_aa: CASSFGTSGRGRVDTQYF
clone_size: -; v_call: TRBV6-5; d_call: -; j_call: TRBJ1-4; cdr3_length: 14; cdr3_nt: TGTGCCAGCAGCGTCTCTGCAACTAATGAAAAACTGTTTTTT; cdr3_aa: CASSVSATNEKLFF
clone_size: -; v_call: TRBV6-5; d_call: TRBD1; j_call: TRBJ2-6; cdr3_length: 15; cdr3_nt: TGTGCCAGCAGGACAGGGGGCTCTGGGGCCAACGTCCTGACTTTC; cdr3_aa: CASRTGGSGANVLTF
clone_size: -; v_call: TRBV28; d_call: -; j_call: TRBJ1-1; cdr3_length: 17; cdr3_nt: TGTGCCAGCAGTTCCCCAGGGAGGGGGGTGGTGAACACTGAAGCTTTCTTT; cdr3_aa: CASSSPGRGVVNTEAFF
clone_size: -; v_call: TRBV9; d_call: TRBD2; j_call: TRBJ2-7; cdr3_length: 14; cdr3_nt: TGTGCCAGCAGCTTAACTAGCGCCTCCTACGAGCAGTACTTC; cdr3_aa: CASSLTSASYEQYF
clone_size: -; v_call: TRBV2; d_call: -; j_call: TRBJ2-1; cdr3_length: 13; cdr3_nt: TGTGCCAGCAGACCAGACATTAACAATGAGCAGTTCTTC; cdr3_aa: CASRPDINNEQFF
clone_size: once; v_call: TRBV6-6; d_call: -; j_call: TRBJ2-4; cdr3_length: 15; cdr3_nt: TGTGCCAGCAGCCCCCTTAGCGTAACCAAAAACATTCAGTACTTC; cdr3_aa: CASSPLSVTKNIQYF
clone_size: -; v_call: TRBV11-2; d_call: TRBD2; j_call: TRBJ2-3; cdr3_length: 16; cdr3_nt: TGTGCCAGCAGCTTAGAAACTAGCGGACCATTGGATACGCAGTATTTT; cdr3_aa: CASSLETSGPLDTQYF
clone_size: few; v_call: TRBV7-8; d_call: TRBD1; j_call: TRBJ2-7; cdr3_length: 13; cdr3_nt: TGTGCCAGCGGCCGGGACAGCGCCTACGAGCAGTACTTC; cdr3_aa: CASGRDSAYEQYF
clone_size: -; v_call: TRBV14; d_call: TRBD1; j_call: TRBJ1-2; cdr3_length: 13; cdr3_nt: TGTGCCAGCAGCCCGGGGACAGGGCGAGGCTACACCTTC; cdr3_aa: CASSPGTGRGYTF
clone_size: -; v_call: TRBV25-1; d_call: TRBD1; j_call: TRBJ2-7; cdr3_length: 15; cdr3_nt: TGTGCCAGCAGTGAGCCGGAGGACAGGGGCTACGAGCAGTACTTC; cdr3_aa: CASSEPEDRGYEQYF